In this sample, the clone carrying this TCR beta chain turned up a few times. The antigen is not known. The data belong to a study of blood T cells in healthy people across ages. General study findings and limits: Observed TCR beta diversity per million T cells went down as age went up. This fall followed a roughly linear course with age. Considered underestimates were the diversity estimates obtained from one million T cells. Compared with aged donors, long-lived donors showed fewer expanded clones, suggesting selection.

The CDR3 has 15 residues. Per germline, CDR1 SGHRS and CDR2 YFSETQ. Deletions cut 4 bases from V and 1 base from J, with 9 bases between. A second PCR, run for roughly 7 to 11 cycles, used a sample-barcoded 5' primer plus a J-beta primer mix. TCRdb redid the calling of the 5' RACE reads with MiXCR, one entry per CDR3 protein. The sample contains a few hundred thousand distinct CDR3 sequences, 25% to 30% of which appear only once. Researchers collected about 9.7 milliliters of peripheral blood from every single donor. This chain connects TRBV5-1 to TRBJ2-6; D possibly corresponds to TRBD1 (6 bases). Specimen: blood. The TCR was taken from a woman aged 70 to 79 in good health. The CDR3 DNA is TGCGCCAGCAGCATCACAGGGTCTGGGGCCAACGTCCTGACTTTC. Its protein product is CASSITGSGANVLTF. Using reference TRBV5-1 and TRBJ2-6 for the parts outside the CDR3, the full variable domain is KAGVTQTPRYLIKTRGQQVTLSCSPISGHRSVSWYQQTPGQGLQFLFEYFSETQRNKGNFPGRFSGRQFSNSRSEMNVSTLELGDSALYLCASSITGSGANVLTFGAGSRLTVL.